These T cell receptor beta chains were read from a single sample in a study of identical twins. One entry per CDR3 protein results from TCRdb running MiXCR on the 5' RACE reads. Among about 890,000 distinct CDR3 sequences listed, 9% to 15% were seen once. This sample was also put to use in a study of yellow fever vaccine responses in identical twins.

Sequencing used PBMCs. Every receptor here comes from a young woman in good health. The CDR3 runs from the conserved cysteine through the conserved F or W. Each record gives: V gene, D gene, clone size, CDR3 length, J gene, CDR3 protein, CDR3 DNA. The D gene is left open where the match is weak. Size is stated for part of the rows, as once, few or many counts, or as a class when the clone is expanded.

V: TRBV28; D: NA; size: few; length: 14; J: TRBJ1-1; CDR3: CASRSAGTDTEAFF; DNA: TGTGCCAGCAGATCGGCGGGAACGGACACTGAAGCTTTCTTT
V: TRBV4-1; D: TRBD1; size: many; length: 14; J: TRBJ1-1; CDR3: CASSQTGPNTEAFF; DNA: TGCGCCAGCAGCCAGACAGGGCCGAACACTGAAGCTTTCTTT
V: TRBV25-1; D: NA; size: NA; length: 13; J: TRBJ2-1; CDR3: CASSEFTGNEQFF; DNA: TGTGCCAGCAGTGAATTCACGGGGAATGAGCAGTTCTTC
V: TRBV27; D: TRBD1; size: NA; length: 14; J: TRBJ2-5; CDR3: CASSPYRGQETQYF; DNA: TGTGCCAGCAGTCCCTACAGGGGCCAAGAGACCCAGTACTTC
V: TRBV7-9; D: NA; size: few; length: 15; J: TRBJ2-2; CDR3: CASSSYTSGSGELFF; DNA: TGTGCCAGCAGCTCTTATACTTCAGGGTCCGGGGAGCTGTTTTTT
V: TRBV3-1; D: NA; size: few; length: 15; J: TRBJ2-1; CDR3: CASTRGTATYNEQFF; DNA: TGTGCCAGCACTAGAGGGACGGCTACCTACAATGAGCAGTTCTTC
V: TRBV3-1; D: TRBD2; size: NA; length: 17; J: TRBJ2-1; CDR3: CASRLSGRGRGNNEQFF; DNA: TGTGCCAGCAGACTCAGCGGGAGGGGCAGGGGAAACAATGAGCAGTTCTTC
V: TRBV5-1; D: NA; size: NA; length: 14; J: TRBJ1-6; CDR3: CASSLPETNSPLHF; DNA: TGCGCCAGCAGCTTGCCTGAAACCAATTCACCCCTCCACTTT
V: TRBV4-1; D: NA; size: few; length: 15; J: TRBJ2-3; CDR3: CASSQGGRPPDTQYF; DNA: TGCGCCAGCAGCCAAGGTGGGCGCCCCCCCGATACGCAGTATTTT
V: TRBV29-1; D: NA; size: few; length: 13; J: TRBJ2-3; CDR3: CSVGDGNTDTQYF; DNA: TGCAGCGTTGGGGACGGAAACACAGATACGCAGTATTTT
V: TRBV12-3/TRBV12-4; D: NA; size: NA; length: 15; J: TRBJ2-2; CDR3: CASRTPGQNTGELFF; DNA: TGTGCCAGCAGAACACCGGGACAGAACACCGGGGAGCTGTTTTTT
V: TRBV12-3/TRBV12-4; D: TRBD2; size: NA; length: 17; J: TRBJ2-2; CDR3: CASSFMSSGGVTGELFF; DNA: TGTGCCAGCAGTTTCATGTCTAGCGGGGGGGTCACCGGGGAGCTGTTTTTT
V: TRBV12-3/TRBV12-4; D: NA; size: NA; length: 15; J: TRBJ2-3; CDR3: CASSLGLRVTDTQYF; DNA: TGTGCCAGCAGTTTAGGACTGAGGGTTACAGATACGCAGTATTTT
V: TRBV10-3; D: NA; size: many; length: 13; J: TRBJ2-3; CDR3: CAISGDSTDTQYF; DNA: TGTGCCATCAGTGGGGACAGCACAGATACGCAGTATTTT
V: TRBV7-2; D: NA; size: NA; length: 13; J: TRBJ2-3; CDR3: CASSLIVVDTQYF; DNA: TGTGCCAGCAGCTTAATCGTAGTAGATACGCAGTATTTT
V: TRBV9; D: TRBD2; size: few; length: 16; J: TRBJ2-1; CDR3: CASSGTLAGDYNEQFF; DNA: TGTGCCAGCAGCGGTACCCTAGCGGGGGACTACAATGAGCAGTTCTTC
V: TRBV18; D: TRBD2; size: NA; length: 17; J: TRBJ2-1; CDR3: CASSPQTLAGVNNELFF; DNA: TGTGCCAGCTCACCACAAACACTAGCGGGAGTTAACAATGAGCTGTTCTTC
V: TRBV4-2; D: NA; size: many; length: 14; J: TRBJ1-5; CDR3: CASSQELGVQPQHF; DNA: TGTGCCAGCAGCCAAGAATTAGGGGTTCAGCCCCAGCATTTT
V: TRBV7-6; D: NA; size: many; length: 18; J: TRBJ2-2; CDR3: CASSLPNWGQRNTGELFF; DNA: TGTGCCAGCAGCTTACCCAACTGGGGTCAGCGGAACACCGGGGAGCTGTTTTTT
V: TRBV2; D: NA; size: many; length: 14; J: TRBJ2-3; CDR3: CASSDVGSTDTQYF; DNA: TGTGCCAGCAGTGATGTGGGTTCCACAGATACGCAGTATTTT
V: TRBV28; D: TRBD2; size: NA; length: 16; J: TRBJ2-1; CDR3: CASSFGLAGVVDEQFF; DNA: TGTGCCAGCAGTTTCGGACTAGCGGGAGTTGTGGATGAGCAGTTCTTC
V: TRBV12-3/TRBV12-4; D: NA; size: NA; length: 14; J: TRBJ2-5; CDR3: CASSLDSSSPTQYF; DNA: TGTGCCAGCAGCTTAGACAGTTCGTCCCCGACCCAGTACTTC
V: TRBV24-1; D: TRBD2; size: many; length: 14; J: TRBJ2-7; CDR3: CATSDSGTSNEQYF; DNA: TGTGCCACCAGTGATTCCGGGACTAGCAACGAGCAGTACTTC
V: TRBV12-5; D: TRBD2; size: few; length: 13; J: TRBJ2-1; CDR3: CASGPRDSGRQFF; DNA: TGTGCTAGTGGTCCCCGGGATAGCGGGAGGCAGTTCTTC
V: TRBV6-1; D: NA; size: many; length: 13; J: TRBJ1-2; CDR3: CASSDSINYGYTF; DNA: TGTGCCAGCAGTGACAGCATTAACTATGGCTACACCTTC
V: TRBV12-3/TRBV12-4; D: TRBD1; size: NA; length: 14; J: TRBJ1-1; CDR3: CASRRDRRNTEAFF; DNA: TGTGCCAGCAGGAGGGACAGGCGGAACACTGAAGCTTTCTTT
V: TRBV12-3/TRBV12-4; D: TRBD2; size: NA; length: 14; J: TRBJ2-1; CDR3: CASSMTSGGREQFF; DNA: TGTGCCAGCAGTATGACTAGCGGGGGGCGGGAGCAGTTCTTC
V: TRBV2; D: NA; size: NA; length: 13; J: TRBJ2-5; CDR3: CASSEDREETQYF; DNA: TGTGCCAGCAGTGAAGACAGGGAGGAGACCCAGTACTTC
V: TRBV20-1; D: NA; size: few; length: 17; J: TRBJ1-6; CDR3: CSARDVKEIAGDSPLHF; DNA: TGCAGTGCTAGAGATGTAAAAGAGATCGCCGGGGATTCACCCCTCCACTTT
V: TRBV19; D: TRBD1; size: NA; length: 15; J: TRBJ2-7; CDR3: CASANTGTGPYEQYF; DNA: TGTGCCAGTGCTAACACCGGGACAGGGCCATACGAGCAGTACTTC
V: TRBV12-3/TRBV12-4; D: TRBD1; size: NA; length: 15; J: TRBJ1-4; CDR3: CASSRGGSTNEKLFF; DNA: TGTGCCAGCAGCCGAGGGGGCTCGACTAATGAAAAACTGTTTTTT
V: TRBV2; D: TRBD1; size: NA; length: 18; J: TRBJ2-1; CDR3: CACCLGTHRQGAYNEQFF; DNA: TGTGCCTGCTGTTTAGGGACCCATAGACAGGGGGCCTACAATGAGCAGTTCTTC
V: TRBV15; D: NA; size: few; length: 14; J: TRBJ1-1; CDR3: CATSIPTVNTEAFF; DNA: TGTGCCACCAGCATACCGACAGTGAACACTGAAGCTTTCTTT